This T cell receptor beta chain was recorded in a study of control samples from healthy donors and cancer patients (TCRdb year 2020). Trimming accounts for 7 bases at V and 9 bases at J, while the number of junction bases matched to no gene is 12. From the cysteine up to the phenylalanine, the CDR3 has a length of 15 residues. The read is trimmed to its CDR3 DNA, 45 bases read in frame from base 1. CDR1 MDHEN and CDR2 SYDVKM are derived from the germline V gene. As for this clone: This clone's antigen is unknown. The input lacks base qualities; no much larger clone sits a single base away.

Library preparation used the immunoSEQ multiplex PCR assay. Imported from immuneACCESS, the table was reduced by TCRdb to in-frame sequences with V and J called. These copies leave out some clones; in studies compared against another copy, an unresolved V gene accounts for under half, and the cause of the remainder is not known. For this sample there are tens of thousands of clones; 85% to 95% appear just once. The leading ten clones occupy approximately 2.2% of the sample. The V and J genes are TRBV28 and TRBJ1-6, and 7 junction bases match TRBD1. Sequencing was done on a sample of blood. The TCR comes from a man younger than 40 in good health. This receptor carries the CDR3 CASISPGTVTSPLHF. The DNA reads as follows: TGTGCCAGCATTTCCCCAGGGACAGTGACTTCACCCCTCCACTTT. Reference TRBV28 and TRBJ1-6 proteins supply the regions before and after the CDR3; the full variable domain is: DVKVTQSSRYLVKRTGEKVFLECVQDMDHENMFWYRQDPGLGLRLIYFSYDVKMKEKGDIPEGYSVSREKKERFSLILESASTNQTSMYLCASISPGTVTSPLHFGNGTRLTVT.